The present TCR beta chain was sequenced within a study of blood T cell repertoires in COVID-19. For recovered donors of Cohort 3, there were two negative PCRs, clearance, or symptom resolution. Repertoires were generated with immunoSEQ multiplex PCR, while TCRdb's copy carries only in-frame clones and drops some. Altogether some 250,000 clones are present, roughly 89% being singletons, with the ten largest covering roughly 9%. Trimming left V 5 bases short and J 1 base short, with 8 bases between. This CDR3 is built from 13 residues. Germline V gene lookup returns CDR1 SEHNR and CDR2 FQNEAQ (reference sequence).

The chain links TRBV7-9 to TRBJ1-2; D gene ambiguous. This TCR was sampled from a man in his forties or fifties who had recovered from COVID-19. The sequenced sample was PBMCs or T cells enriched from blood (not recorded which). As DNA, the CDR3 is TGTGCCAGCAGCCCGGGGATTAACTATGGCTACACCTTC. Translating gives CASSPGINYGYTF. The full variable domain, with the rest looked up from reference TRBV7-9 and TRBJ1-2, is DTGVSQNPRHKITKRGQNVTFRCDPISEHNRLYWYRQTLGQGPEFLTYFQNEAQLEKSRLLSDRFSAERPKGSFSTLEIQRTEQGDSAMYLCASSPGINYGYTFGSGTRLTVV.